This TCR beta chain originates from a study of blood T cell repertoires in COVID-19. Sequencing was performed with immunoSEQ multiplex PCR; in TCRdb, only in-frame clones are kept and a portion is missing. The sample lists a few hundred thousand clones, about 85% occurring once. Germline-derived CDR1 and CDR2 are GTSNPN and SVGIG (reference sequence). The CDR3 spans 14 residues. Trimming took 2 bases from V and 7 from J, leaving 14 bases between them. This clonotype was sampled from a woman in her twenties or thirties who had recovered from COVID-19. The chain is built from TRBV30 and TRBJ1-4; unclear D gene. Specimen: PBMCs or T cells enriched from blood (not recorded which). The chain's CDR3 is CAWSPSGFGEKLFF. CDR3 in DNA: TGTGCCTGGAGTCCCTCAGGTTTTGGTGAAAAACTGTTTTTT.